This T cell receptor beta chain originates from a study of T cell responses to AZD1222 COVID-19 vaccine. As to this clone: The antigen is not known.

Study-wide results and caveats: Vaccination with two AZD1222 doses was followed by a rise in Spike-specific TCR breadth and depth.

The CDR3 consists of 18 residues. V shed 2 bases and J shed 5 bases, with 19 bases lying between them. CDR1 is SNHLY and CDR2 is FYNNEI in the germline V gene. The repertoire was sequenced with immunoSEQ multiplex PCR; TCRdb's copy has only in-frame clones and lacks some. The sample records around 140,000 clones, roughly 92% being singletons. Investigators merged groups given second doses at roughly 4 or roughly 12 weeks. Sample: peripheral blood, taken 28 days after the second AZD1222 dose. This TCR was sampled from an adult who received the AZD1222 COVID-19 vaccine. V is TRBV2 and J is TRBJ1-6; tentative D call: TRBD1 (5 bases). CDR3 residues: CASSEFGGGRRNNSPLHF. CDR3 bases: TGTGCCAGCAGTGAATTTGGGGGTGGCCGGCGTAATAATTCACCCCTCCACTTT. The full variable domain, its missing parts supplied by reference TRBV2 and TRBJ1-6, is EPEVTQTPSHQVTQMGQEVILRCVPISNHLYFYWYRQILGQKVEFLVSFYNNEISEKSEIFDDQFSVERPDGSNFTLKIRSTKLEDSAMYFCASSEFGGGRRNNSPLHFGNGTRLTVT.